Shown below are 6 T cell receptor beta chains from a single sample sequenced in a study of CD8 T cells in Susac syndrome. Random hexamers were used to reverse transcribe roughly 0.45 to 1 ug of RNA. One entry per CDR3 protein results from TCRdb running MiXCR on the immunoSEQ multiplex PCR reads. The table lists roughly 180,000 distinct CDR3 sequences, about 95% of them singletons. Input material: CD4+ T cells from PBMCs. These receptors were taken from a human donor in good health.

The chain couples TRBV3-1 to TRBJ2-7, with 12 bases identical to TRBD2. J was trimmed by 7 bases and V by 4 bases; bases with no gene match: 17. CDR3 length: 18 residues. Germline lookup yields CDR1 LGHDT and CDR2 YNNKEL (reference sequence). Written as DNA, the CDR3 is TGTGCCAGCAGCCTTCAGGGTCTAGCGGGAGGGCCAGCTGGGGAGCAGTACTTC. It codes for CASSLQGLAGGPAGEQYF.

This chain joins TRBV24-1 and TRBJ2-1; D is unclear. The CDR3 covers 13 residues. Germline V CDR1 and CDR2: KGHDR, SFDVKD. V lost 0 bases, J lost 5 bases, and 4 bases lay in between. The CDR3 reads CATSDLVNNEQFF. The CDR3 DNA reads TGTGCCACCAGTGATTTGGTCAACAATGAGCAGTTCTTC.

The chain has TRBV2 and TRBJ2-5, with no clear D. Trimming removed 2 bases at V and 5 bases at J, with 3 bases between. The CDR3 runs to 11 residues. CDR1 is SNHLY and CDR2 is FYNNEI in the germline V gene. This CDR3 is CASSESETQYF. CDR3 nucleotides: TGTGCCAGCAGTGAATCGGAGACCCAGTACTTC.

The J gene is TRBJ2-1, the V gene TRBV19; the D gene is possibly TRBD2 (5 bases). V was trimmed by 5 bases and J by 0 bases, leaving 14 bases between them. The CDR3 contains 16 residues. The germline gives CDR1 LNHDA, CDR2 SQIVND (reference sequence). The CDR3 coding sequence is TGTGCCAGTAGTCCGCGGGTTGCCGGCTCCTACAATGAGCAGTTCTTC. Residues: CASSPRVAGSYNEQFF.

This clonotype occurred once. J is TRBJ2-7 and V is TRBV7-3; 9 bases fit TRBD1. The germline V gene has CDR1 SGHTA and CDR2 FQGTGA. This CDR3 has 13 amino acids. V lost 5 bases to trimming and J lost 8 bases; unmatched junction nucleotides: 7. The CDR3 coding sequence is TGTGCCAGCAGCCCCTCGGACAGGGGAAAGCAGTACTTC. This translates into CASSPSDRGKQYF.

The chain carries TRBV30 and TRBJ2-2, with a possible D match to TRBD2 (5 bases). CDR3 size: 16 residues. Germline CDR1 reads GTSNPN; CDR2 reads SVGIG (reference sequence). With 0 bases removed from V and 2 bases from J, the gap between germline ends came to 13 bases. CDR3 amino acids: CAWSVLGGFNTGELFF. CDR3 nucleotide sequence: TGTGCCTGGAGTGTCCTGGGCGGGTTCAACACCGGGGAGCTGTTTTTT.